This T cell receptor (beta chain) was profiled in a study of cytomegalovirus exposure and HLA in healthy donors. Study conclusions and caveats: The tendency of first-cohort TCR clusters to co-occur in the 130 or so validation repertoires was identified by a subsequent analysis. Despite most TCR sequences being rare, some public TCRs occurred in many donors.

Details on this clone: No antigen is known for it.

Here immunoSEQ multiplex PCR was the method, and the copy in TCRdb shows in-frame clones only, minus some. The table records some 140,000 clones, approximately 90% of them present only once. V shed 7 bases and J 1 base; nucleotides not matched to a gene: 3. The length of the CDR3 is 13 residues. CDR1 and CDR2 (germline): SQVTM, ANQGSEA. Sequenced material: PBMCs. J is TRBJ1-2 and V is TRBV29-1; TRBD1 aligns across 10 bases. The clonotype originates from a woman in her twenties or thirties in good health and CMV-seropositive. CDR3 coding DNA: TGCAGCGCCGGACAGGGGGTTAACTATGGCTACACCTTC. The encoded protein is CSAGQGVNYGYTF.